This T cell receptor (beta chain) emerged from a study of cytomegalovirus exposure and HLA in healthy donors. General study results and limits: In a later analysis, parvovirus B19, influenza, CMV and Epstein-Barr virus appeared linked to several top co-occurrence clusters. CMV serostatus was the only recorded immune exposure for donors. Fewer N-insertions than the roughly 650-donor mean were reportedly shown by an Asian-associated ancestry cluster in a later analysis.

The primer mix had 60 Vbeta and 13 Jbeta primers. Produced via immunoSEQ multiplex PCR; TCRdb's table is partial and in-frame only. The repertoire holds about 170,000 clones, under 90% seen once, with approximately 1.6% in the top ten. The CDR3 is made up of 15 amino acids. Trimming removed 1 base from V and 6 bases from J, with 14 bases in between. CDR1 and CDR2 (germline): MGHRA, YSYEKL. For this clone: Its target is unknown.

The TCR originated in a male donor in good health and CMV-seronegative. Sequenced sample: PBMCs. The rearrangement links TRBV4-1 to TRBJ2-3; D perhaps matches TRBD1 (5 bases). The CDR3 DNA sequence: TGCGCCAGCAGCCAAGTTGACAGCTCGAGTGATACGCAGTATTTT. It is translated as CASSQVDSSSDTQYF.